The following is a T cell receptor (beta chain) sequence with its context. This entry comes from a study of shared T cell receptors in the human thymus. This table comes from immunoSEQ multiplex PCR, and its TCRdb copy is limited to in-frame clones, with some not included. The data contain about 500,000 clones, around 78% of them singletons. The same sample was also studied in work on human thymus T cells. Per that study: Corrective heart surgery yielded the resections from which the thymus tissue came. Thymic and blood repertoires appeared to show biased V and J gene usage.

The sequencing sample was made of thymocytes. The receptor's source is a boy younger than two with a congenital heart defect.

CDR3: CASSLRTSGSEETQYF. The CDR3, as DNA: TGTGCCAGCAGTCTTCGGACTAGCGGGAGCGAAGAGACCCAGTACTTC. The J gene is TRBJ2-5, the V gene TRBV27; 13 bases line up with TRBD2. V was clipped by 5 bases and J by 3 bases; unmatched bases: 6. The CDR3 extends over 16 amino acids. Per germline, CDR1 MNHEY and CDR2 SMNVEV (reference sequence).